The rows below give T cell receptor beta chains drawn from one sample of a study of control samples from healthy donors and cancer patients. TCRdb keeps only in-frame clones here, not all; method: immunoSEQ multiplex PCR. The data contain over 100,000 clones, about nine tenths of them singletons. Sequencing was carried out using blood. These receptors were taken from a human donor in good health. The donor label of this sample is uncertain. Each CDR3 is given with its conserved first and last residue. Fields, in order: CDR3 DNA, CDR3 protein, D gene, J gene, clone size, V gene. A D gene is named only where the DNA matches it firmly. Expanded clones are given a class, and other clones once, few, many or no size at all.

CDR3 DNA: TGTGCCATCGACAGGGATAGCAATCAGCCCCAGCATTTT
CDR3 protein: CAIDRDSNQPQHF
D gene: TRBD1
J gene: TRBJ1-5
clone size: -
V gene: TRBV28

CDR3 DNA: TGCGCCAGCAGCTTACAGGAGATGGAGACCCAGTACTTC
CDR3 protein: CASSLQEMETQYF
D gene: -
J gene: TRBJ2-5
clone size: -
V gene: TRBV5-1

CDR3 DNA: TGCAGCGTTGCGCTGTACGGGGCGGGGGAAAAACTGTTTTTT
CDR3 protein: CSVALYGAGEKLFF
D gene: -
J gene: TRBJ1-4
clone size: -
V gene: TRBV29-1

CDR3 DNA: TGTGCCAGCAGCGTGGACAGTGAAAATCAGCCCCAGCATTTT
CDR3 protein: CASSVDSENQPQHF
D gene: -
J gene: TRBJ1-5
clone size: -
V gene: TRBV7-8

CDR3 DNA: TGTGCCAGCTCACCGGACAGCGGAGAAGCTTTCTTT
CDR3 protein: CASSPDSGEAFF
D gene: -
J gene: TRBJ1-1
clone size: -
V gene: TRBV18

CDR3 DNA: TGTGCCTGGAGTTCGGGGCTGGGGGGCTACACCTTC
CDR3 protein: CAWSSGLGGYTF
D gene: -
J gene: TRBJ1-2
clone size: -
V gene: TRBV30

CDR3 DNA: TGTGCCAGTAGTATGATTATAGCTAATTCACCCCTCCACTTT
CDR3 protein: CASSMIIANSPLHF
D gene: -
J gene: TRBJ1-6
clone size: -
V gene: TRBV19

CDR3 DNA: TGTGCCGCGAGGGGGTCTGGGACAGATACGCAGTATTTT
CDR3 protein: CAARGSGTDTQYF
D gene: -
J gene: TRBJ2-3
clone size: -
V gene: TRBV6-6

CDR3 DNA: TGCGCCAGCAGCTTGGGTCAGGGTGTGGGTCAGCCCCAGCATTTT
CDR3 protein: CASSLGQGVGQPQHF
D gene: -
J gene: TRBJ1-5
clone size: -
V gene: TRBV5-1

CDR3 DNA: TGTGCCAGCACCTCCATTGGACAGTTCCTTAATCAGCCCCAGCATTTT
CDR3 protein: CASTSIGQFLNQPQHF
D gene: -
J gene: TRBJ1-5
clone size: -
V gene: TRBV7-3

CDR3 DNA: TGTGCCAGTAGTATCACTCGCCGGGACAGGGTTGCTAAAAGAGATACGCAGTATTTT
CDR3 protein: CASSITRRDRVAKRDTQYF
D gene: TRBD1
J gene: TRBJ2-3
clone size: -
V gene: TRBV19

CDR3 DNA: TGCGCCAGCAGCCAACCGGGACAGAGCACAGATACGCAGTATTTT
CDR3 protein: CASSQPGQSTDTQYF
D gene: TRBD1
J gene: TRBJ2-3
clone size: -
V gene: TRBV5-1

CDR3 DNA: TGTGCCAGCAGCCAAGCCACCCATCAGCCCCAGCATTTT
CDR3 protein: CASSQATHQPQHF
D gene: -
J gene: TRBJ1-5
clone size: few
V gene: TRBV3-1/TRBV3-2

CDR3 DNA: TGTGCCAGCACCCTTTCACAGGGAGGAGAGACTGAAGCTTTCTTT
CDR3 protein: CASTLSQGGETEAFF
D gene: -
J gene: TRBJ1-1
clone size: -
V gene: TRBV6-6

CDR3 DNA: TGTGCCAGCAGTTTACGGATTAACTCTGGAAACACCATATATTTT
CDR3 protein: CASSLRINSGNTIYF
D gene: -
J gene: TRBJ1-3
clone size: -
V gene: TRBV27

CDR3 DNA: TGTGCCAGCAGCGCCGGGGCGCGGAACACTGAAGCTTTCTTT
CDR3 protein: CASSAGARNTEAFF
D gene: -
J gene: TRBJ1-1
clone size: -
V gene: TRBV9

CDR3 DNA: TGCAGCGCCGACTTGACAGGGGGCTCCGAGCAGTACTTC
CDR3 protein: CSADLTGGSEQYF
D gene: TRBD1
J gene: TRBJ2-7
clone size: -
V gene: TRBV29-1

CDR3 DNA: TGCGCCAGCAGCCCCCGCGCGGAGAGCTCCTACAATGAGCAGTTCTTC
CDR3 protein: CASSPRAESSYNEQFF
D gene: -
J gene: TRBJ2-1
clone size: -
V gene: TRBV5-1

CDR3 DNA: TGTGCCAGCAGCCCAAGGGGGGACCCGAACACTGAAGCTTTCTTT
CDR3 protein: CASSPRGDPNTEAFF
D gene: -
J gene: TRBJ1-1
clone size: once
V gene: TRBV9

CDR3 DNA: TGCGCCAGCAGCACTTCTGGCGGCTACCCAGATACGCAGTATTTT
CDR3 protein: CASSTSGGYPDTQYF
D gene: -
J gene: TRBJ2-3
clone size: -
V gene: TRBV5-1

CDR3 DNA: TGTGCCAGCTCTCCTAGGGACACTGAAGCTTTCTTT
CDR3 protein: CASSPRDTEAFF
D gene: -
J gene: TRBJ1-1
clone size: -
V gene: TRBV2

CDR3 DNA: TGTGCCAGCAGCGCCGGGACACCAAACTATGGCTACACCTTC
CDR3 protein: CASSAGTPNYGYTF
D gene: -
J gene: TRBJ1-2
clone size: -
V gene: TRBV11-2

CDR3 DNA: TGTGCCAGCAGTAGGGGTGCCTACGAGCAGTACTTC
CDR3 protein: CASSRGAYEQYF
D gene: -
J gene: TRBJ2-7
clone size: -
V gene: TRBV6-5

CDR3 DNA: TGTGCCAGCAGCTTAGATTTTGGGTTGGCTAACACAGATACGCAGTATTTT
CDR3 protein: CASSLDFGLANTDTQYF
D gene: -
J gene: TRBJ2-3
clone size: -
V gene: TRBV11-2

CDR3 DNA: TGTGCCAGCAGTTCCTGGGACATAATGGGAGGCTACACCTTC
CDR3 protein: CASSSWDIMGGYTF
D gene: -
J gene: TRBJ1-2
clone size: -
V gene: TRBV6-2/TRBV6-3

CDR3 DNA: TGTGCCAGCATAAGGACAGGGGAGTTAAACACTGAAGCTTTCTTT
CDR3 protein: CASIRTGELNTEAFF
D gene: TRBD1
J gene: TRBJ1-1
clone size: -
V gene: TRBV6-5

CDR3 DNA: TGTGCCAGCAGCCCGGGACACTACAATGAGCAGTTCTTC
CDR3 protein: CASSPGHYNEQFF
D gene: -
J gene: TRBJ2-1
clone size: -
V gene: TRBV7-9

CDR3 DNA: TGTGCCAGTAGTGGGACAGGGGCTAATCAGCCCCAGCATTTT
CDR3 protein: CASSGTGANQPQHF
D gene: TRBD1
J gene: TRBJ1-5
clone size: -
V gene: TRBV19

CDR3 DNA: TGTGCCAGCAGTGCCCCGCCCGGGACACTTTCCTACGAGCAGTACTTC
CDR3 protein: CASSAPPGTLSYEQYF
D gene: -
J gene: TRBJ2-7
clone size: -
V gene: TRBV2

CDR3 DNA: TGTGCCAGCAGCGAAACAGGGGGCACCTACAATGAGCAGTTCTTC
CDR3 protein: CASSETGGTYNEQFF
D gene: TRBD1
J gene: TRBJ2-1
clone size: -
V gene: TRBV4-2

CDR3 DNA: TGTGCCAGCAGTCCTAGCGGGGCTCAAGAGACCCAGTACTTC
CDR3 protein: CASSPSGAQETQYF
D gene: TRBD2
J gene: TRBJ2-5
clone size: -
V gene: TRBV7-9

CDR3 DNA: TGTGCTAGTGGTTGGACACGAGACATGAACACCGGGGAGCTGTTTTTT
CDR3 protein: CASGWTRDMNTGELFF
D gene: -
J gene: TRBJ2-2
clone size: -
V gene: TRBV12-5

CDR3 DNA: TGTGCCAGCATCCTAGCGGGGGGGCCAACAGATACGCAGTATTTT
CDR3 protein: CASILAGGPTDTQYF
D gene: TRBD2
J gene: TRBJ2-3
clone size: -
V gene: TRBV6-6

CDR3 DNA: TGTGCCAGCAGCTTAGGAGACAGGGCAGATACGCAGTATTTT
CDR3 protein: CASSLGDRADTQYF
D gene: TRBD1
J gene: TRBJ2-3
clone size: -
V gene: TRBV7-6

CDR3 DNA: TGTGCCAGCAGTTACGGACTAGCGGGGTCGGGGGATACGCAGTATTTT
CDR3 protein: CASSYGLAGSGDTQYF
D gene: TRBD2
J gene: TRBJ2-3
clone size: -
V gene: TRBV6-2/TRBV6-3

CDR3 DNA: TGTGCCAGCAGTTTTTGGGCCGCAGTAGACCAAGAGACCCAGTACTTC
CDR3 protein: CASSFWAAVDQETQYF
D gene: -
J gene: TRBJ2-5
clone size: -
V gene: TRBV28

CDR3 DNA: TGTGCCAGCAGCCAAGATTCTGAGCGGGGGCCCACAGATACGCAGTATTTT
CDR3 protein: CASSQDSERGPTDTQYF
D gene: TRBD2
J gene: TRBJ2-3
clone size: -
V gene: TRBV3-1/TRBV3-2

CDR3 DNA: TGTGCCAGCTCTCTCGACAGGGGCCAAGAGACCCAGTACTTC
CDR3 protein: CASSLDRGQETQYF
D gene: TRBD1
J gene: TRBJ2-5
clone size: -
V gene: TRBV18

CDR3 DNA: TGTGCCATCAGTGAAACACAGGTGAGGGACACTGAAGCTTTCTTT
CDR3 protein: CAISETQVRDTEAFF
D gene: -
J gene: TRBJ1-1
clone size: once
V gene: TRBV10-3

CDR3 DNA: TGTGCCAGCACCCCAGCGCGGGACAGGGAGGAACCTAACTATGGCTACACCTTC
CDR3 protein: CASTPARDREEPNYGYTF
D gene: TRBD1
J gene: TRBJ1-2
clone size: -
V gene: TRBV6-4

CDR3 DNA: TGTGCCAGCAGCTTAGGTGGCGATGGAAACACCATATATTTT
CDR3 protein: CASSLGGDGNTIYF
D gene: -
J gene: TRBJ1-3
clone size: -
V gene: TRBV7-6

CDR3 DNA: TGTGCCAGCAGCACGCGGTCCGGCGGCTACTCTGGAAACACCATATATTTT
CDR3 protein: CASSTRSGGYSGNTIYF
D gene: -
J gene: TRBJ1-3
clone size: -
V gene: TRBV7-6

CDR3 DNA: TGTGCCAGCAGCGTCAACAGGAATGCGGCTTTCTTT
CDR3 protein: CASSVNRNAAFF
D gene: -
J gene: TRBJ1-1
clone size: -
V gene: TRBV7-9

CDR3 DNA: TGTGCCACCAGCAGGGCTGCCCAATTCTCTGGAAACACCATATATTTT
CDR3 protein: CATSRAAQFSGNTIYF
D gene: -
J gene: TRBJ1-3
clone size: -
V gene: TRBV15

CDR3 DNA: TGTGCCAGCAACGGAGCGACAGGTCTCACAGATACGCAGTATTTT
CDR3 protein: CASNGATGLTDTQYF
D gene: -
J gene: TRBJ2-3
clone size: -
V gene: TRBV2

CDR3 DNA: TGTGCTAGTGGTTTGTCAGGATTTGCAGATACGCAGTATTTT
CDR3 protein: CASGLSGFADTQYF
D gene: -
J gene: TRBJ2-3
clone size: -
V gene: TRBV12-5

CDR3 DNA: TGCAGTGCTCCTGTTATCGCTGAAGCTTTCTTT
CDR3 protein: CSAPVIAEAFF
D gene: -
J gene: TRBJ1-1
clone size: -
V gene: TRBV20-1

CDR3 DNA: TGTGCCAGCAGCTTTGAAAAGGGGGCTGACTATGGCTACACCTTC
CDR3 protein: CASSFEKGADYGYTF
D gene: TRBD1
J gene: TRBJ1-2
clone size: -
V gene: TRBV5-8

CDR3 DNA: TGTGCCAGCAGTGAACTTAGCGGGGGGAAAGAGACCCAGTACTTC
CDR3 protein: CASSELSGGKETQYF
D gene: TRBD2
J gene: TRBJ2-5
clone size: -
V gene: TRBV6-1

CDR3 DNA: TGCAGTGCTATTGAAGCGGGACCTTACAATGAGCAGTTCTTC
CDR3 protein: CSAIEAGPYNEQFF
D gene: TRBD2
J gene: TRBJ2-1
clone size: -
V gene: TRBV20-1

CDR3 DNA: TGTGCCAGCAGCGCGACAGGTTACAATGAGCAGTTCTTC
CDR3 protein: CASSATGYNEQFF
D gene: -
J gene: TRBJ2-1
clone size: -
V gene: TRBV6-5

CDR3 DNA: TGTGCCAGCAGCCGCGATGGGTACACTGAAGCTTTCTTT
CDR3 protein: CASSRDGYTEAFF
D gene: -
J gene: TRBJ1-1
clone size: once
V gene: TRBV5-4

CDR3 DNA: TGTGCCAGCAGATCTAACTATGGCTACACCTTC
CDR3 protein: CASRSNYGYTF
D gene: -
J gene: TRBJ1-2
clone size: -
V gene: TRBV28

CDR3 DNA: TGTGCCAGCAGCGGGCCAGGGGGCCACAATGAGCAGTTCTTC
CDR3 protein: CASSGPGGHNEQFF
D gene: TRBD1
J gene: TRBJ2-1
clone size: few
V gene: TRBV9

CDR3 DNA: TGTGCCAGCAGCTTAGCGCGTTCGGGGGCTCGCAATCAGCCCCAGCATTTT
CDR3 protein: CASSLARSGARNQPQHF
D gene: -
J gene: TRBJ1-5
clone size: -
V gene: TRBV7-9